This T cell receptor (beta chain) was sequenced in a study of radiation and T cells in renal cell carcinoma. Measured with immunoSEQ multiplex PCR; TCRdb has only the in-frame clones, and not every one. The profile shows 140,000 or so clones, about 88% of them singletons. This CDR3 has 15 residues. Trimming cost V 5 bases and J 8 bases, with 19 bases left between them. Germline V CDR1 and CDR2: SGHTA, FQGNSA. The time point: baseline pretreatment blood. The treatment is: 15 Gy SBRT to primary tumor, nephrectomy 4 weeks later. This receptor was identified in a woman aged 45-59 years with renal cell carcinoma. The sequencing used blood, collected from a patient whose treatment included radiotherapy and nephrectomy. This rearrangement joins TRBV7-2 to TRBJ2-1; D may correspond to TRBD1 or TRBD2 (5 bases each). CDR3 bases: TGTGCCAGCAGCGGACGGGGCCCCGGGAAAGATGAGCAGTTCTTC. It specifies CASSGRGPGKDEQFF.